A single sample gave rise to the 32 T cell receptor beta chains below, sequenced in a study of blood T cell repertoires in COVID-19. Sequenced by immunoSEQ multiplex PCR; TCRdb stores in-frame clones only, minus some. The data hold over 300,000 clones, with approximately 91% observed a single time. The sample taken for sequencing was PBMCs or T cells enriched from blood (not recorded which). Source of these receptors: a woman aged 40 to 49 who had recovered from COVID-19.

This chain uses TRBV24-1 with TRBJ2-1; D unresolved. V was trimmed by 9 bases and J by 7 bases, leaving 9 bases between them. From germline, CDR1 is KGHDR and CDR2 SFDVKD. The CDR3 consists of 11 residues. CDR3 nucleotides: TGTGCCACCGAACCGGGTAATGAGCAGTTCTTC. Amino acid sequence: CATEPGNEQFF.

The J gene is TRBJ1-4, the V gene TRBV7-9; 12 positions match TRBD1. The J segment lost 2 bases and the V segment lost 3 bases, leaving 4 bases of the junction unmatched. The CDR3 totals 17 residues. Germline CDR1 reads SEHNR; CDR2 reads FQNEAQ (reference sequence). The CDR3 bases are TGTGCCAGCAGCTTTGCGGGACAGGGGGCCACTAATGAAAAACTGTTTTTT. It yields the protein CASSFAGQGATNEKLFF.

The CDR3 coding sequence is TGCGCCAGCAGCTCGGGACTAGCGGGAGGTAATGGAGAGACCCAGTACTTC. Translation gives CASSSGLAGGNGETQYF. The V call is TRBV5-1, the J call TRBJ2-5; 15 bases are shared with TRBD2. Germline CDR1 SGHRS, CDR2 YFSETQ. This CDR3 has 17 amino acids. With V trimmed by 3 bases and J by 4 bases, 7 bases remained unmatched.

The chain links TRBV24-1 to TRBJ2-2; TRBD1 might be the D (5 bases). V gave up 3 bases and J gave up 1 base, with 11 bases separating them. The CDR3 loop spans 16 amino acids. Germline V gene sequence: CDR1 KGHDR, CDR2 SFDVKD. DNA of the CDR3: TGTGCCACCAGTGATCCACGGACACTGAACACCGGGGAGCTGTTTTTT. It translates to CATSDPRTLNTGELFF.

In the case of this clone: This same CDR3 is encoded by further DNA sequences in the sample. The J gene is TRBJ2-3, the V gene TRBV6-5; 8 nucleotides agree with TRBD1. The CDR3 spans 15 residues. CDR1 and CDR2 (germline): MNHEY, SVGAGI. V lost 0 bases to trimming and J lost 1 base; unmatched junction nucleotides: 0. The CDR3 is CASSYSGQGTDTQYF. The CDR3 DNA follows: TGTGCCAGCAGTTACTCGGGACAGGGCACAGATACGCAGTATTTT.

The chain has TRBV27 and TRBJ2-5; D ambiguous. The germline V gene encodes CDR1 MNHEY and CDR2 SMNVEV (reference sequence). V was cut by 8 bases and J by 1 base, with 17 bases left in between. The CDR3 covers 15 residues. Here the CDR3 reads CASRAQNLFQETQYF. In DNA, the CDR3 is TGTGCCAGCCGCGCACAGAATCTTTTCCAAGAGACCCAGTACTTC.

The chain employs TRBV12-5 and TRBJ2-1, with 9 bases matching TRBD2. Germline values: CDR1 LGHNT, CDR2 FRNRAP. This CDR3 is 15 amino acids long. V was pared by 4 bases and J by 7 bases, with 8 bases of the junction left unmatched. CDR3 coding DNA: TGTGCTAGTGGTTCTAGCGGGACCCCTCGTAATGAGCAGTTCTTC. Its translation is CASGSSGTPRNEQFF.

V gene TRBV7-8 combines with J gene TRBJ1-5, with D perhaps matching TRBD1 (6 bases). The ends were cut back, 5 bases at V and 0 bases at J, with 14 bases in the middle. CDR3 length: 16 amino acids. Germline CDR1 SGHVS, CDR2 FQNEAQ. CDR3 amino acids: CASSIFGQFSNQPQHF. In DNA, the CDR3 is TGTGCCAGCAGCATCTTCGGACAGTTTAGCAATCAGCCCCAGCATTTT.

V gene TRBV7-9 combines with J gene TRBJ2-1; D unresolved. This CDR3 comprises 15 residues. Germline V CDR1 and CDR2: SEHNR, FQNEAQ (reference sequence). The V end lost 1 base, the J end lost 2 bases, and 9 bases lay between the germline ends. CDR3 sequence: CASSLVARPYNEQFF. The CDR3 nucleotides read TGTGCCAGCAGCTTAGTAGCCCGGCCCTACAATGAGCAGTTCTTC.

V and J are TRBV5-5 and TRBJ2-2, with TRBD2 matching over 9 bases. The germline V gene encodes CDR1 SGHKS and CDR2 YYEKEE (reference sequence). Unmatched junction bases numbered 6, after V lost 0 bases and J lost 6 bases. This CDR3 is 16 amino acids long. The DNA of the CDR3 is TGTGCCAGCAGCTTGGTTGCGGGACTAGCAGCCGGGGAGCTGTTTTTT. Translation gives CASSLVAGLAAGELFF.

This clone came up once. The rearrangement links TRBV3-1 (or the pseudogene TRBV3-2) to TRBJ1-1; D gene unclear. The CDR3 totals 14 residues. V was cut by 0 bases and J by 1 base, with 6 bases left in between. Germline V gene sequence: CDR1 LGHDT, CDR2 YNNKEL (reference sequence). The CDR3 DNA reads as TGTGCCAGCAGCCAAGATAGAGGGAACACTGAAGCTTTCTTT. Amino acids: CASSQDRGNTEAFF.

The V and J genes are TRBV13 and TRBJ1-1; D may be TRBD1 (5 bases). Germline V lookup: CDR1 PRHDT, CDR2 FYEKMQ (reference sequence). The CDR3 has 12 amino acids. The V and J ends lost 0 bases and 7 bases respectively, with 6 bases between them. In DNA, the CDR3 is TGTGCCAGCAGCTTAGGGCAGGGTGAAGCTTTCTTT. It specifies CASSLGQGEAFF.

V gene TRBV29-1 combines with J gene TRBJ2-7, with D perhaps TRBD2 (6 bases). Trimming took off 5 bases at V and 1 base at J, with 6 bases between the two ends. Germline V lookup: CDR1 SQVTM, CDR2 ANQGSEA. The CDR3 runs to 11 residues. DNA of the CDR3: TGCAGCGTTCTAGCGTCCTACGAGCAGTACTTC. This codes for CSVLASYEQYF.

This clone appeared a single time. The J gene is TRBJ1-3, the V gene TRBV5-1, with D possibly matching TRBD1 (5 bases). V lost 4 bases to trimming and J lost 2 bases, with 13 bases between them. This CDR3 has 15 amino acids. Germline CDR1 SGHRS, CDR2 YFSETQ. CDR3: CASSIMGGAGNTIYF. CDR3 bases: TGCGCCAGCAGCATCATGGGGGGTGCTGGAAACACCATATATTTT.

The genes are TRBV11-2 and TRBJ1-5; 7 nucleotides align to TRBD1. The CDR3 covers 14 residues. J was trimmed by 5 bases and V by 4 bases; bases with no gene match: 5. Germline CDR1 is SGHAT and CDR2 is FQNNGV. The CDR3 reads CASSSDRVDQPQHF. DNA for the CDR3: TGTGCCAGCAGCTCCGACAGGGTCGATCAGCCCCAGCATTTT.

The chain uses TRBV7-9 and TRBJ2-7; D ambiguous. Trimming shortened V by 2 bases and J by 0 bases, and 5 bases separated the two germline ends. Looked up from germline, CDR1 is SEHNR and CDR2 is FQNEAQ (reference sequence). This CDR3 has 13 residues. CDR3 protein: CASSLWSSYEQYF. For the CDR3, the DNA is TGTGCCAGCAGCTTATGGAGCTCCTACGAGCAGTACTTC.

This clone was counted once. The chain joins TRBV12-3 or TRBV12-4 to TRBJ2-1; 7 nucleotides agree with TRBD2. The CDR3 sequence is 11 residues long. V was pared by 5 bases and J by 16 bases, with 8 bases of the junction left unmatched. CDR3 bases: TGTGCCAGCAGTCTCGGACTAGGGGAATTCTTC. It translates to CASSLGLGEFF.

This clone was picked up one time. The CDR3 coding sequence is TGTGCCAGCTCTACAGGGGGACCCTCTGGAAACACCATATATTTT. Protein product: CASSTGGPSGNTIYF. This chain links TRBV18 with TRBJ1-3, with 8 nucleotides matching TRBD1. The germline gives CDR1 KGHSH, CDR2 LQKENI. CDR3 length equals 15 residues. V trimming: 6 bases; J trimming: 0 bases; junction bases outside the gene matches: 4.

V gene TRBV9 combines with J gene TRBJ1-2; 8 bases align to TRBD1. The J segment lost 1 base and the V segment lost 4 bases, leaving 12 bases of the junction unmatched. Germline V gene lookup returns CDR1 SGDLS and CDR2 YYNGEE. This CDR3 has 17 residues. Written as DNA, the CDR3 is TGTGCCAGCAGCCCAACGGTCGCAGGGGGCTTTAACTATGGCTACACCTTC. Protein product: CASSPTVAGGFNYGYTF.

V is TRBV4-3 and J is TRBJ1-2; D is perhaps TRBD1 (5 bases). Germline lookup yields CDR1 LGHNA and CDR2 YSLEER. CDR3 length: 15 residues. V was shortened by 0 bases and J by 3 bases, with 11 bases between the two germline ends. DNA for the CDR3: TGCGCCAGCAGCCAAGAGTTGAGCAGGGACTATGGCTACACCTTC. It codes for CASSQELSRDYGYTF.

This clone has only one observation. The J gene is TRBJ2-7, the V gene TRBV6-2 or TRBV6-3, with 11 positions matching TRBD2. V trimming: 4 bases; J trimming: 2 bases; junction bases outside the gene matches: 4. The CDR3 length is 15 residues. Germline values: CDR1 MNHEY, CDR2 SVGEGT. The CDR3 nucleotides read TGTGCCAGCAGTTCCAATAGCGGGGGGGCCTACGAGCAGTACTTC. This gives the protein CASSSNSGGAYEQYF.

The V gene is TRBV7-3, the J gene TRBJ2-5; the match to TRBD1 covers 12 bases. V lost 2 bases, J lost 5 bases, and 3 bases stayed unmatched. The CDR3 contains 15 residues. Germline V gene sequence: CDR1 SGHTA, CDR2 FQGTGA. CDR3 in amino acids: CASSLSGQGAETQYF. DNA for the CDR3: TGTGCCAGCAGCTTATCGGGACAGGGGGCTGAGACCCAGTACTTC.

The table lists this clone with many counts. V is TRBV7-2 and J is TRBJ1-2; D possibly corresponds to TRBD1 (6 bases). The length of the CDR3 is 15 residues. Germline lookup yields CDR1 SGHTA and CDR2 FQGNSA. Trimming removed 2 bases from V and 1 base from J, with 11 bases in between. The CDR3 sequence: CASSLMRTDNYGYTF. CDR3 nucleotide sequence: TGTGCCAGCAGCTTAATGAGGACAGATAACTATGGCTACACCTTC. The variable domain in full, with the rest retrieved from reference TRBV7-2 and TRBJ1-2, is GAGVSQSPSNKVTEKGKDVELRCDPISGHTALYWYRQSLGQGLEFLIYFQGNSAPDKSGLPSDRFSAERTGGSVSTLTIQRTQQEDSAVYLCASSLMRTDNYGYTFGSGTRLTVV.

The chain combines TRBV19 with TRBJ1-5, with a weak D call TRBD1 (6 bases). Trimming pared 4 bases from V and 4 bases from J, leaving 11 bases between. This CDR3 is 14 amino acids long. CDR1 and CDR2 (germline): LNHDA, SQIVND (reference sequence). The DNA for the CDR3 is TGTGCCAGTAGTAGCCGGGACACAAATCAGCCCCAGCATTTT. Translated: CASSSRDTNQPQHF.

CDR3 DNA: TGTGCCAGCAGCTTAGCAGGGGATGGGCAGCCCCAGCATTTT. This gives the protein CASSLAGDGQPQHF. The chain joins TRBV7-2 to TRBJ1-5; perhaps TRBD1 as D (5 bases). The CDR3 is made up of 14 amino acids. CDR1 and CDR2 from the germline V gene are SGHTA and FQGNSA. Trimming cost V 0 bases and J 7 bases, with 10 bases left between them.

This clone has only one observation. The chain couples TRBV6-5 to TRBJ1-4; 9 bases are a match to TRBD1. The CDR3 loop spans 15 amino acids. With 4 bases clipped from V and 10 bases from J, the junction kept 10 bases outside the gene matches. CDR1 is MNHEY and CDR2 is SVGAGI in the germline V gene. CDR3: CASSLELGQGGKLFF. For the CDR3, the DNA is TGTGCCAGCAGTTTGGAACTGGGACAGGGAGGAAAACTGTTTTTT.

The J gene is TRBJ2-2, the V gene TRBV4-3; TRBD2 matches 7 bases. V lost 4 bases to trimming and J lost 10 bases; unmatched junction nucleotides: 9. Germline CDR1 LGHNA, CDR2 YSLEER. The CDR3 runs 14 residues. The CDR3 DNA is TGCGCCAGCAGCCTAGGACTAGTAGGGGAGGAGCTGTTTTTT. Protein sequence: CASSLGLVGEELFF.

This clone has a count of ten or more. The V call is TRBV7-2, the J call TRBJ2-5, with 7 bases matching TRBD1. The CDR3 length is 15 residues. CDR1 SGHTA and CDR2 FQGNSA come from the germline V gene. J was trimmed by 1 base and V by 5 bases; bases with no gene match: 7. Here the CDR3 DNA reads TGTGCCAGCAGCCCTCGGGACAGACCCCAAGAGACCCAGTACTTC. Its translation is CASSPRDRPQETQYF.

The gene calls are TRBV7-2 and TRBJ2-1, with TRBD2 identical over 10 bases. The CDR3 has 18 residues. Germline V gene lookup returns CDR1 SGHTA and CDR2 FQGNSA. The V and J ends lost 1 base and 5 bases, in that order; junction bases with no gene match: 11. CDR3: CASSLGGVRTSGHNEQFF. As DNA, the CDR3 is TGTGCCAGCAGCTTAGGAGGGGTGAGGACTAGCGGCCACAATGAGCAGTTCTTC.

CDR3 region: CASSLTSGKETQYF. In DNA, the CDR3 is TGCGCCAGCAGTCTGACTAGCGGGAAAGAGACCCAGTACTTC. This chain connects TRBV10-1 to TRBJ2-5, with 11 positions matching TRBD2. The V gene's germline CDR1 is WNHNN and CDR2 SYGVQD (reference sequence). The CDR3 length is 14 residues. V lost 5 bases to trimming and J lost 3 bases; unmatched junction nucleotides: 2.

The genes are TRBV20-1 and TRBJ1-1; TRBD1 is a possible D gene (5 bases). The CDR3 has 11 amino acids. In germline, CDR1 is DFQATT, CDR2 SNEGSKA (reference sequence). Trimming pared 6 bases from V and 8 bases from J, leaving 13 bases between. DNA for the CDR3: TGCAGTGCCGCAGACAGAAAAGAAGCTTTCTTT. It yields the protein CSAADRKEAFF.

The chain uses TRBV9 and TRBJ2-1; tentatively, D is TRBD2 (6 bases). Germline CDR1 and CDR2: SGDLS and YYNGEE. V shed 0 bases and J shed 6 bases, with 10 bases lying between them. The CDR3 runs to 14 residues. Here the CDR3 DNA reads TGTGCCAGCAGCGTAGGGGGGGTTGGCAATGAGCAGTTCTTC. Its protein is CASSVGGVGNEQFF.